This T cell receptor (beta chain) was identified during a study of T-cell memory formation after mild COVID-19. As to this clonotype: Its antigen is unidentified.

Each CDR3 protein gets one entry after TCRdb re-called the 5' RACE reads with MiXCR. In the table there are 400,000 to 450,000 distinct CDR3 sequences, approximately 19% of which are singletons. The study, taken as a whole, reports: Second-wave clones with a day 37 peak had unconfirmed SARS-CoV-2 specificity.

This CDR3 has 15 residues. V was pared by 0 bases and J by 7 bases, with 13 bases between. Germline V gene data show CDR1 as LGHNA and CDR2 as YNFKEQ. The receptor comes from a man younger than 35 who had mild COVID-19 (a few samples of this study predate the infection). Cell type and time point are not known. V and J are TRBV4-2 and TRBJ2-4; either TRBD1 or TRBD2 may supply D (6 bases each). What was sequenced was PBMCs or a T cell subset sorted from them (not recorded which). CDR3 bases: TGTGCCAGCAGCCAAGAGGAGCAGGGGAGGAACATTCAGTACTTC. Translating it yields CASSQEEQGRNIQYF.